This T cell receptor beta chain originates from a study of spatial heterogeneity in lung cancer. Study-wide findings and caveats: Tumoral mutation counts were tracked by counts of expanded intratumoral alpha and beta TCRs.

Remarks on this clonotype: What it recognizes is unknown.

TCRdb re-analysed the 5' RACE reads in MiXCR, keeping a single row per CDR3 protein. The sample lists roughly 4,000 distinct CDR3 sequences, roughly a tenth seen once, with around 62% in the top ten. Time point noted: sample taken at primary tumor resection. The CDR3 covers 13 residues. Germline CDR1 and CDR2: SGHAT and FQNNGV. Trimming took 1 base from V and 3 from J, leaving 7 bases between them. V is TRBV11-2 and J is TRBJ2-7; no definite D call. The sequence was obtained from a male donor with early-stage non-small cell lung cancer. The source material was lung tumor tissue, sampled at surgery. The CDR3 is CASSLAGFYEQYV. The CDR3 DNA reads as TGTGCCAGCAGCTTAGCAGGATTCTACGAGCAGTACGTC.